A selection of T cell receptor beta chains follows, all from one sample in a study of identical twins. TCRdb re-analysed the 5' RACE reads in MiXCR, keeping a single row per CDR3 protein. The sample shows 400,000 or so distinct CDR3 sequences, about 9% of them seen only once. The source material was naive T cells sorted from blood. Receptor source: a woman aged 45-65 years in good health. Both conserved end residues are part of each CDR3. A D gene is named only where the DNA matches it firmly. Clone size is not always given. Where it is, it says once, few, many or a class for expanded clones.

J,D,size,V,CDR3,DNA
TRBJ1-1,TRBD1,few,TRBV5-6,CASSLGRDRGARLGAFF,TGTGCCAGCAGCTTGGGTCGGGACAGGGGCGCCCGGTTGGGAGCTTTCTTT
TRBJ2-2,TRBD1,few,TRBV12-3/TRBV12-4,CASSGTEGIGELFF,TGTGCCAGCAGTGGGACAGAGGGAATCGGGGAGCTGTTTTTT
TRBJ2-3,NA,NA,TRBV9,CASSVGGPSTDTQYF,TGTGCCAGCAGCGTTGGCGGACCTAGCACAGATACGCAGTATTTT
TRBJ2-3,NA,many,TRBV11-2,CASSLGTKDTQYF,TGTGCCAGCAGCTTAGGTACTAAAGATACGCAGTATTTT
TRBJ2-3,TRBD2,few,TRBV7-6,CASSLMGLAEEGVTDTQYF,TGTGCCAGCAGCTTAATGGGACTAGCGGAGGAGGGGGTAACAGATACGCAGTATTTT
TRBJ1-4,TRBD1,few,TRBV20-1,CSATRPTGIGQNEKLFF,TGCAGTGCTACCCGTCCGACAGGGATAGGGCAGAATGAAAAACTGTTTTTT
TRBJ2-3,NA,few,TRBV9,CASSVGGRTGDTQYF,TGTGCCAGCAGCGTAGGCGGAAGAACCGGTGATACGCAGTATTTT
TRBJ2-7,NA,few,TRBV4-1,CASSGMPRNEQYF,TGCGCCAGCAGCGGCATGCCGCGCAACGAGCAGTACTTC
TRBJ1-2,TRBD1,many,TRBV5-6,CASSLRTGDGFYYGYTF,TGTGCCAGCAGCCTGAGGACAGGGGATGGGTTTTACTATGGCTACACCTTC
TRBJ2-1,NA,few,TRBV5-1,CASSLGGLFYNEQFF,TGCGCCAGCAGCTTGGGTGGACTATTCTACAATGAGCAGTTCTTC
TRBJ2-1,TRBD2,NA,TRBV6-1,CASGREGAYNEQFF,TGTGCCAGCGGGCGGGAGGGGGCCTACAATGAGCAGTTCTTC
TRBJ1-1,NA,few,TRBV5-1,CASSLAFSHRDTEAFF,TGCGCCAGCAGCTTGGCATTTTCACATCGGGACACTGAAGCTTTCTTT
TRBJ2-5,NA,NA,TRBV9,CASSVAEETQYF,TGTGCCAGCAGCGTAGCCGAAGAGACCCAGTACTTC
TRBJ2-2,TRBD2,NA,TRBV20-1,CSASGRVTGELFF,TGCAGTGCTAGCGGGAGGGTCACCGGGGAGCTGTTTTTT
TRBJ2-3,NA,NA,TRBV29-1,CSVFGDTQYF,TGCAGCGTTTTCGGGGATACGCAGTATTTT
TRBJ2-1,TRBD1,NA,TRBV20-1,CSARGTGYNEQFF,TGCAGTGCTAGAGGGACAGGGTACAATGAGCAGTTCTTC
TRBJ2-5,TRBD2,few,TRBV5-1,CASSFYGLAGKETQYF,TGCGCCAGCAGCTTCTACGGACTAGCGGGAAAAGAGACCCAGTACTTC
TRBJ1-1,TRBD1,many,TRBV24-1,CATSDRTGGETEAFF,TGTGCCACCAGTGATAGGACAGGGGGCGAAACTGAAGCTTTCTTT
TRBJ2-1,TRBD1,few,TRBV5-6,CASSSGTEALNEQFF,TGTGCCAGCAGCTCCGGGACAGAAGCCTTAAATGAGCAGTTCTTC
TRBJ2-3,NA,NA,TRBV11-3,CASSSRRGVKDTQYF,TGTGCCAGCAGCTCCCGGAGGGGTGTGAAGGATACGCAGTATTTT
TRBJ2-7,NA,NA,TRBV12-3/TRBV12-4,CASSLVRDSPFSYEQYF,TGTGCCAGCAGTTTAGTACGGGACTCACCCTTCTCCTACGAGCAGTACTTC
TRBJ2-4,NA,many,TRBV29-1,CSVAEAKNIQYF,TGCAGCGTTGCCGAAGCCAAAAACATTCAGTACTTC
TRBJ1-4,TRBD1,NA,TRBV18,CASSLDRGKLFF,TGTGCCAGCTCACTAGACAGGGGAAAACTGTTTTTT
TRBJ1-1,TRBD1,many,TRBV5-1,CASSAGQAATEAFF,TGCGCCAGCAGCGCGGGACAGGCGGCCACTGAAGCTTTCTTT
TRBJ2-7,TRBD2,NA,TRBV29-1,CSVGLAGLYEQYF,TGCAGCGTTGGACTAGCGGGACTCTACGAGCAGTACTTC
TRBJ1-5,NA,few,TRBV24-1,CATSDQRRGNQPQHF,TGTGCCACCAGTGACCAGCGCCGGGGCAATCAGCCCCAGCATTTT
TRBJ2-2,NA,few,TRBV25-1,CASIRDYTGELFF,TGTGCCAGCATTAGGGACTACACCGGGGAGCTGTTTTTT
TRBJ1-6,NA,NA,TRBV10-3,CAIRAIGHPLHF,TGTGCCATCAGGGCCATCGGGCACCCCCTCCACTTT
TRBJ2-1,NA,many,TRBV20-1,CSASGIGSYNEQFF,TGCAGTGCTAGCGGGATAGGATCCTACAATGAGCAGTTCTTC
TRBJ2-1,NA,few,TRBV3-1,CASSPHRGRPIYNEQFF,TGTGCCAGCAGCCCCCACCGTGGCAGGCCCATCTACAATGAGCAGTTCTTC
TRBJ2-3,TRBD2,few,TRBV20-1,CSAIAGVSDTQYF,TGCAGTGCCATAGCGGGAGTGTCAGATACGCAGTATTTT
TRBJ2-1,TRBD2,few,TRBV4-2,CASSQDASGSSYNEQFF,TGTGCCAGCAGCCAAGACGCTAGCGGAAGCTCCTACAATGAGCAGTTCTTC
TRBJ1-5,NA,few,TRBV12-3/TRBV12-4,CASGDQPQHF,TGTGCCAGCGGGGACCAGCCCCAGCATTTT
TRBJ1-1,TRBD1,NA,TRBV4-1,CASSQGQGSWTEAFF,TGCGCCAGCAGCCAAGGACAGGGTTCGTGGACTGAAGCTTTCTTT
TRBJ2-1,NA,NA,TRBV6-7,CASSPGRVVYNEQFF,TGTGCCAGCAGCCCCGGTAGGGTCGTCTACAATGAGCAGTTCTTC
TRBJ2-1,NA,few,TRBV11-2,CASSPTRLTTYNEQFF,TGTGCCAGCAGCCCCACGAGGTTGACAACCTACAATGAGCAGTTCTTC
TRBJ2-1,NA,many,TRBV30,CAWSVQGNEQFF,TGTGCCTGGAGTGTACAGGGTAATGAGCAGTTCTTC
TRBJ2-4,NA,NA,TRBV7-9,CASSFGEIYFQYF,TGTGCCAGCAGCTTCGGAGAGATTTACTTTCAGTACTTC
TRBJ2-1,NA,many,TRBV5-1,CASSLETDEQFF,TGCGCCAGCAGCTTGGAAACGGATGAGCAGTTCTTC
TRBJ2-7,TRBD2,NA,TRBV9,CASSARDYSYEQYF,TGTGCCAGCAGCGCCCGGGACTACTCCTACGAGCAGTACTTC
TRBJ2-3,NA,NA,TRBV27,CASSLSNTSPDTQYF,TGTGCCAGCAGTTTGAGCAATACGTCGCCGGATACGCAGTATTTT
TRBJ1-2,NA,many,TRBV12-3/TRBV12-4,CASSLGRARANYGYTF,TGTGCCAGCAGTTTAGGGAGGGCCCGAGCTAACTATGGCTACACCTTC
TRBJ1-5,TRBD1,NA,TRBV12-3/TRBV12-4,CASSTDWTGIGQPQHF,TGTGCCAGCAGTACAGACTGGACAGGGATTGGTCAGCCCCAGCATTTT
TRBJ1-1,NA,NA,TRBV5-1,CASSLALPNTEAFF,TGCGCCAGCAGCTTGGCCCTCCCTAACACTGAAGCTTTCTTT
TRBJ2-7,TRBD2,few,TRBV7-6,CASTEREGSYEQYF,TGTGCCAGCACCGAGCGGGAGGGCTCCTACGAGCAGTACTTC
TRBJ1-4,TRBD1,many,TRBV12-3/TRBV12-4,CASSRDRRNEKLFF,TGTGCCAGCAGTCGGGACAGAAGAAATGAAAAACTGTTTTTT
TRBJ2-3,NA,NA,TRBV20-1,CSAIFLPADTQYF,TGCAGTGCTATATTCTTGCCCGCAGATACGCAGTATTTT
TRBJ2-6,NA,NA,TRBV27,CASSPLEGLSGANVLTF,TGTGCCAGCTCCCCCCTAGAGGGTTTATCCGGGGCCAACGTCCTGACTTTC
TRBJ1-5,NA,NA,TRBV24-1,CATGSNQPQHF,TGTGCCACAGGTAGCAATCAGCCCCAGCATTTT
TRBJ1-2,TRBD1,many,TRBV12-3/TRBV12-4,CASSLMQGGYGYTF,TGTGCCAGCAGCCTCATGCAGGGGGGATATGGCTACACCTTC